A selection of T cell receptor beta chains follows, all from one sample in a study of T cells after yellow fever vaccination. TCRdb ran MiXCR on the 5' RACE reads and lists one entry per CDR3 protein. The table records approximately 300,000 distinct CDR3 sequences, around 11% of them present only once. Here the sequenced sample was CD4+ T cells sorted from PBMCs, taken 45 days after the yellow fever booster vaccination. All receptors come from a man aged 18 to 29 who received the YFV17D yellow fever vaccine. CDR3s leave out the opening cysteine and the closing phenylalanine or tryptophan. A D gene is named only where the DNA matches it firmly.

cdr3_length: 14; v_call: TRBV20-1; d_call: -; cdr3_aa: SAARGLGGRQETQY
cdr3_length: 20; v_call: TRBV4-3; d_call: -; cdr3_aa: ASSQDVTATGPQGRSGNTIY
cdr3_length: 12; v_call: TRBV7-2; d_call: -; cdr3_aa: ASSIPTENGELF
cdr3_length: 13; v_call: TRBV20-1; d_call: -; cdr3_aa: SVDPPPGWNTEAF
cdr3_length: 13; v_call: TRBV5-1; d_call: -; cdr3_aa: ASSLEGPSSTEAF
cdr3_length: 12; v_call: TRBV11-2; d_call: -; cdr3_aa: ASSLGTDDNEQF
cdr3_length: 11; v_call: TRBV9; d_call: -; cdr3_aa: ASSVQIGEKLF
cdr3_length: 13; v_call: TRBV7-2; d_call: -; cdr3_aa: ASSQMGLLNTEAF
cdr3_length: 11; v_call: TRBV7-2; d_call: TRBD1; cdr3_aa: ASSMAGGGPLH
cdr3_length: 11; v_call: TRBV5-1; d_call: -; cdr3_aa: ASSASETGEAF
cdr3_length: 15; v_call: TRBV29-1; d_call: TRBD2; cdr3_aa: SVDGTSGRMITDTQY
cdr3_length: 14; v_call: TRBV7-9; d_call: -; cdr3_aa: ASSLPPGFADTEAF
cdr3_length: 10; v_call: TRBV18; d_call: -; cdr3_aa: ASSPPGAEAF
cdr3_length: 12; v_call: TRBV20-1; d_call: -; cdr3_aa: SAMRLKGTDTQY
cdr3_length: 10; v_call: TRBV3-1; d_call: -; cdr3_aa: ASSQDFETQY
cdr3_length: 15; v_call: TRBV4-3; d_call: -; cdr3_aa: ASSQEGVPQGNTEAF
cdr3_length: 15; v_call: TRBV4-1; d_call: TRBD1; cdr3_aa: ASSPRDRGGGNQPQH
cdr3_length: 12; v_call: TRBV29-1; d_call: -; cdr3_aa: SVDVVTGHYGYT
cdr3_length: 11; v_call: TRBV7-9; d_call: -; cdr3_aa: ASSLGSAQPQH
cdr3_length: 11; v_call: TRBV28; d_call: -; cdr3_aa: ASRMTNTGELF
cdr3_length: 13; v_call: TRBV9; d_call: -; cdr3_aa: ASSVGPGDNYGYT
cdr3_length: 12; v_call: TRBV5-4; d_call: TRBD2; cdr3_aa: ASSRRAGVETQY
cdr3_length: 11; v_call: TRBV4-3; d_call: -; cdr3_aa: ASSQEQFTEAF
cdr3_length: 13; v_call: TRBV7-9; d_call: -; cdr3_aa: ASSRGAANTGELF
cdr3_length: 10; v_call: TRBV7-9; d_call: -; cdr3_aa: ASSLVALTQY
cdr3_length: 13; v_call: TRBV6-2/TRBV6-3; d_call: -; cdr3_aa: ASSSYRGVAGELF
cdr3_length: 12; v_call: TRBV7-9; d_call: TRBD1; cdr3_aa: ASSDGQGADTQY
cdr3_length: 12; v_call: TRBV20-1; d_call: -; cdr3_aa: SARVPPKGETQY
cdr3_length: 13; v_call: TRBV6-1; d_call: -; cdr3_aa: ASSEAAGTKNIQY
cdr3_length: 11; v_call: TRBV29-1; d_call: TRBD1; cdr3_aa: SVTTGGKNIQY
cdr3_length: 15; v_call: TRBV10-3; d_call: TRBD1; cdr3_aa: AISDSGGSHLNTEAF
cdr3_length: 14; v_call: TRBV20-1; d_call: -; cdr3_aa: SARERGRGTGETQY
cdr3_length: 11; v_call: TRBV20-1; d_call: -; cdr3_aa: SAPRAGAAEAF
cdr3_length: 13; v_call: TRBV28; d_call: TRBD1; cdr3_aa: ASSFLGQGRLGYT
cdr3_length: 12; v_call: TRBV18; d_call: TRBD1; cdr3_aa: ASSLGQGIEEQY
cdr3_length: 16; v_call: TRBV4-2; d_call: TRBD2; cdr3_aa: ASSRTLQAGGGYNEQF
cdr3_length: 13; v_call: TRBV29-1; d_call: -; cdr3_aa: SVEDTGRGTDTQY